This TCR beta chain was profiled in a study of T cell repertoires in cytomegalovirus infection. Background on the study: Well-studied HLA-B-restricted epitopes and recently identified HLA-C-restricted epitopes of CMV were both used in the study. Study-level findings and limits: Based on cumulative public TCR beta family frequency, carriers of CMV plus the relevant HLA were identified.

Using its own MiXCR run on the reads, TCRdb lists one record per CDR3 protein. The data show 450,000 to 550,000 distinct CDR3 sequences, with roughly 43% seen just once and 43% held by the top ten. As regards this clonotype: The target antigen is unknown.

CDR1 and CDR2 (germline): SGHAT, FQNNGV. J gave up 6 bases and V 3 bases, and 8 bases lay outside the gene matches. This CDR3 region has 15 residues. The gene calls are TRBV11-2 and TRBJ2-3; TRBD2 aligns across 8 bases. The receptor was isolated from a human donor in good health (CMV status not recorded). Some clones in this sample may be carry-over from other donors' samples. The sequenced sample was cultured PBMCs, obtained from culture after CMV antigen stimulation. The CDR3 DNA reads TGTGCCAGCAGCTTTTACCGGGGGGGGATCGATACGCAGTATTTT. Its translation is CASSFYRGGIDTQYF. Complete variable domain (other parts from reference TRBV11-2 and TRBJ2-3): EAGVAQSPRYKIIEKRQSVAFWCNPISGHATLYWYQQILGQGPKLLIQFQNNGVVDDSQLPKDRFSAERLKGVDSTLKIQPAKLEDSAVYLCASSFYRGGIDTQYFGPGTRLTVL.